This TCR beta chain originates from a study of shared clonotypes between healthy human individuals. Naive CD8 isolation took CD45RO-negative cells positively selected for CCR7 and excluded terminally differentiated effector memory CD45RA+ cells. Generated by immunoSEQ multiplex PCR, the TCRdb table keeps only in-frame clones and is missing some. The table records about 2.1 million clones, about 92% of them present only once. V lost 5 bases, J lost 5 bases, and 13 bases lay in between. The CDR3 is made up of 14 amino acids. Per germline, CDR1 SGHTA and CDR2 FQGTGA. J is TRBJ2-1 and V is TRBV7-3; D perhaps matches TRBD2 (5 bases). The sequence was collected from a man aged 18 to 35 in good health. Some clones in this sample may be carry-over from other donors' samples. Sequencing input: naive CD8+ T cells from PBMCs. CDR3 in amino acids: CASSPRAENNEQFF. The CDR3 DNA is TGTGCCAGCAGCCCGCGAGCGGAGAACAATGAGCAGTTCTTC.